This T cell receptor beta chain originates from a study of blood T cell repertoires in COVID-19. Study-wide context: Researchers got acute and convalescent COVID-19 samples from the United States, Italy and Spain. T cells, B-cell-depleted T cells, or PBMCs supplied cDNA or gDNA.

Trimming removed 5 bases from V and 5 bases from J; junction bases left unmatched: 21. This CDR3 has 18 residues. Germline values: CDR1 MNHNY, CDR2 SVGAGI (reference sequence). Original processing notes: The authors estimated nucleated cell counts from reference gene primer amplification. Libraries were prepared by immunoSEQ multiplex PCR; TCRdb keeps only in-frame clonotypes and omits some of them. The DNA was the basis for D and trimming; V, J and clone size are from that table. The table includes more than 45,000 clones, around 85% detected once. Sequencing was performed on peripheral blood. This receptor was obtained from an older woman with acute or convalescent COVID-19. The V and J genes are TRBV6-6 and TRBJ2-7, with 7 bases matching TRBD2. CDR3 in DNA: TGTGCCAGCAGTCGCTCCCCCCCCTTGGCGGGAGATCACAACGAGCAGTACTTC. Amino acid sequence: CASSRSPPLAGDHNEQYF.